This TCR beta chain was captured in a study of identical twins. Trimming stripped 0 bases from V and 2 bases from J, with 6 bases between. The CDR3 spans 14 residues. Germline values: CDR1 LGHDT, CDR2 YNNKEL (reference sequence). Study results and caveats: Excess sharing between twins was weaker in beta out-of-frame sequences. Conclusions rested on cross-sectional statistics rather than following the same donors.

Of note for this clonotype: The antigen is not known.

Using its own MiXCR run on the 5' RACE reads, TCRdb lists one record per CDR3 protein. The sample records 350,000 to 600,000 distinct CDR3 sequences, approximately 14% being singletons. The sample also formed part of further work on yellow fever vaccine responses in identical twins.

Sequencing was done on a sample of CD4+ T cells sorted from blood. The sequence came from a woman aged 18-30 years in good health. The rearrangement links TRBV3-1 to TRBJ2-3, with D unclear. The CDR3 protein is CASSQDSATDTQYF. Written as DNA, the CDR3 is TGTGCCAGCAGCCAAGATTCGGCCACAGATACGCAGTATTTT.